This T cell receptor (beta chain) derives from a study of T cell repertoires in cytomegalovirus infection. Trimming took 7 bases from V and 8 from J; bases not matched to a gene: 13. This CDR3 has 15 amino acids. Germline lookup yields CDR1 PRHDT and CDR2 FYEKMQ (reference sequence). This clonotype was counted at least ten times. Antigen unknown. TCRdb redid the calling of the reads with MiXCR, one entry per CDR3 protein. The table records 75,000 to 95,000 distinct CDR3 sequences, approximately 43% of them present only once. The sequencing here drew on CD8+ T cells from cultured PBMCs, taken from culture after CMV antigen stimulation. The TCR originated in a human donor in good health (CMV status not recorded). Some clones in this sample may be carry-over from other donors' samples. V usage is TRBV13 and J usage is TRBJ2-1; 8 nucleotides agree with TRBD2. The CDR3 is CASTAESGSVDEQFF. In nucleotides, the CDR3 is TGTGCCAGCACCGCGGAGAGCGGGAGTGTTGATGAGCAGTTCTTC.